Listed below are T cell receptor beta chains from one sample, sequenced in a study of T cells expressing NK-cell markers. TCRdb re-called the 5' RACE reads; every CDR3 protein appears as one record, without DNA. Here the sample table reports 120,000 to 150,000 distinct CDR3 sequences. The sequencing input was blood T cells: a sorted CD56 or NKG2C T cell subset, CD4+ or CD8+ T cells, or bulk PBMC T cells (not recorded which). The receptor set was obtained from a man aged 18 to 30 in good health. CDR3s include the opening cysteine and the closing phenylalanine or tryptophan.

J,V,CDR3
TRBJ2-7,TRBV20-1,CSARDTRQEHEQYF
TRBJ2-1,TRBV4-3,CASSQETSGAEQFF
TRBJ2-3,TRBV20-1,CSARGLEETTDTQYF
TRBJ2-1,TRBV11-2,CASSLDRGRASSGVHNEQFF
TRBJ2-5,TRBV4-3,CASSQGYGSGETQYF
TRBJ2-5,TRBV7-2,CASSLVASGETQYF
TRBJ2-7,TRBV6-1,CASSQGVTYEQYF
TRBJ2-1,TRBV29-1,CSVVLLALYNEQFF
TRBJ2-7,TRBV4-2,CASSQDQSLAGDEQYF
TRBJ2-1,TRBV15,CATSGTSSPHNEQFF
TRBJ2-1,TRBV2,CASSGSGRRYNEQFF
TRBJ2-1,TRBV24-1,CATSDLLAGASYNEQFF
TRBJ2-1,TRBV5-1,CASSLASGASYNEQFF
TRBJ2-1,TRBV5-4,CASSSPPYGDNEQFF
TRBJ2-5,TRBV29-1,CSVVGEQGRETQYF
TRBJ1-1,TRBV18,CASSNGDLTMNTEAFF
TRBJ2-7,TRBV6-2/TRBV6-3,CATRDWIWYEQYF
TRBJ2-1,TRBV6-1,CASSEIDEQFF
TRBJ2-3,TRBV2,CASSEWTSVTDTQYF
TRBJ2-7,TRBV7-8,CASTAGGPDYEQYF
TRBJ2-7,TRBV6-5,CASSYGSGGGYEQYF
TRBJ2-2,TRBV4-1,CASSQGQPTGELFF
TRBJ2-1,TRBV10-3,CAISESLLRTGSSYNEQFF
TRBJ2-2,TRBV29-1,CSVGQGTGELFF
TRBJ2-3,TRBV5-1,CASSLGTGGSTDTQYF
TRBJ1-6,TRBV6-1,CASRGQGMNSPLHF
TRBJ1-5,TRBV18,CASSRSGGNQPQHF
TRBJ2-1,TRBV12-3/TRBV12-4,CASRFGTQHNEQFF
TRBJ2-3,TRBV18,CASSPSDTQYF
TRBJ1-2,TRBV28,CASSFASYYGYTF